The 19 T cell receptor beta chains reported below all come from one sample, sequenced in a study of blood T cells in healthy people across ages. A sample-barcoded 5' primer and a J-beta primer mix were used in a second PCR of roughly 7 to 11 cycles. TCRdb redid the calling of the 5' RACE reads with MiXCR, one entry per CDR3 protein. The data show around 1,800,000 distinct CDR3 sequences, more than 35% seen once. Specimen: blood. The receptors were gathered from a human donor in good health.

The V and J genes are TRBV28 and TRBJ2-4; D is perhaps TRBD1 (6 bases). The J call may be incorrect, as the DNA end agrees better with TRBJ2-7. Germline V gene sequence: CDR1 MDHEN, CDR2 SYDVKM. The CDR3 runs to 15 residues. This CDR3 reads CASSLLRGTLYEQYF. CDR3 bases: TGTGCCAGCAGTTTATTAAGGGGGACCCTCTACGAGCAGTACTTC.

This clonotype showed up many times. At one end, the junction sequence differs from germline, possibly due to a read error. The V gene is TRBV7-7, the J gene TRBJ2-3; D is unclear. The CDR3 extends over 15 amino acids. From germline, CDR1 is SSHAT and CDR2 FNYEAQ (reference sequence). This chain's CDR3 is CASSLSSASTDTQYF. CDR3 coding DNA: TGTGCTAGCAGCTTATCATCAGCTAGCACAGATACGCAGTATTTT.

CDR3 residues: CASSPPSDRVVTDTQYF. For the CDR3, the DNA is TGTGCCAGCAGTCCCCCTTCCGACAGGGTGGTAACAGATACGCAGTATTTT. V and J are TRBV12-3 or TRBV12-4 and TRBJ2-3, with TRBD1 matching 7 bases. Trimming removed 5 bases from V and 3 bases from J; junction bases left unmatched: 14. The CDR3 contains 17 residues.

The chain couples TRBV2 to TRBJ2-7; no definite D call. The CDR3 length is 14 residues. With 4 bases removed from V and 0 bases from J, the gap between germline ends came to 10 bases. The V gene's germline CDR1 is SNHLY and CDR2 FYNNEI. The CDR3 sequence: CASSGRISSYEQYF. CDR3 DNA sequence: TGTGCCAGCAGTGGCCGAATCAGCTCCTACGAGCAGTACTTC.

The genes are TRBV28 and TRBJ1-2, with unresolved D. The V gene's germline CDR1 is MDHEN and CDR2 SYDVKM. V lost 6 bases to trimming and J lost 8 bases, with 19 bases between them. This CDR3 is 14 amino acids long. Here the CDR3 DNA reads TGTGCCAGCAGATCATCAGGACGGAGGAGGGGCTACACCTTC. Encoded protein: CASRSSGRRRGYTF.

J is TRBJ2-7 and V is TRBV20-1; 10 positions match TRBD2. The CDR3 length is 16 residues. The V segment lost 2 bases and the J segment 0 bases; nucleotides outside the gene matches: 7. Germline loops: CDR1 DFQATT, CDR2 SNEGSKA (reference sequence). CDR3 sequence reads: CSARYQQRGGSYEQYF. As DNA, the CDR3 is TGCAGTGCTAGATACCAACAGCGGGGGGGCTCCTACGAGCAGTACTTC.

CDR3 sequence: CASSLWGDRAEQPQHF. The DNA for the CDR3 is TGTGCCAGCAGCTTATGGGGGGACAGGGCGGAACAGCCCCAGCATTTT. J is TRBJ1-5 and V is TRBV7-9; 9 nucleotides align to TRBD1. The CDR3 is 16 residues long. The trim removed 2 bases at V and 7 bases at J, leaving 9 bases unmatched. Per germline, CDR1 SEHNR and CDR2 FQNEAQ (reference sequence).

This rearrangement joins TRBV6-5 to TRBJ2-1; TRBD2 matches at 8 bases. The CDR3 is made up of 15 amino acids. Trimming cost V 1 base and J 10 bases; bases outside gene matches: 9. Germline V gene lookup returns CDR1 MNHEY and CDR2 SVGAGI. The CDR3 DNA is TGTGCCAGCAGTTACTTCAGCGGGGGTTCCTACGAGCAGTTCTTC. Encoded protein: CASSYFSGGSYEQFF.

V gene TRBV15 combines with J gene TRBJ2-1; D possibly uses TRBD1 or TRBD2 (6 bases each). Per the germline V gene, CDR1 is LNHNV and CDR2 is YYDKDF (reference sequence). This CDR3 is 17 amino acids long. V was pared by 3 bases and J by 0 bases, with 15 bases between. In DNA, the CDR3 is TGTGCCACCAGCAGCCGGACTACAGGGATCTCCTACAATGAGCAGTTCTTC. It encodes CATSSRTTGISYNEQFF.

This sequence joins TRBV12-3 or TRBV12-4 and TRBJ2-3; TRBD1 agrees at 7 bases. The CDR3 is made up of 18 amino acids. Trimming took 3 bases from V and 2 from J; bases not matched to a gene: 14. The CDR3 DNA is TGTGCCAGCAGTTTTTTGGTAGAGGACAGGAGTCACACAGATACGCAGTATTTT. Residues: CASSFLVEDRSHTDTQYF.

This clonotype has more than one count but fewer than ten. V gene TRBV5-1 combines with J gene TRBJ2-3, with D possibly TRBD1 on 6 matching bases. Germline V CDR1 and CDR2: SGHRS, YFSETQ. CDR3 length: 15 residues. The V gene lost 0 bases and the J gene lost 4 bases, with 12 bases spanning the gap. The CDR3 DNA reads as TGCGCCAGCAGCTTGGTAGCCCGGACAGCAGATACGCAGTATTTT. Protein: CASSLVARTADTQYF.

This clonotype has just a few counts. The rearrangement joins TRBV4-1 to TRBJ1-5, with a weak D call TRBD1 (6 bases). The length of the CDR3 is 15 residues. With 1 base removed from V and 7 bases from J, the gap between germline ends came to 14 bases. Germline V gene data show CDR1 as MGHRA and CDR2 as YSYEKL. This chain's CDR3 is CASSQVAGARQPQHF. In DNA form, the CDR3 reads TGCGCCAGCAGCCAAGTTGCGGGGGCGCGACAGCCCCAGCATTTT.

The chain carries TRBV20-1 and TRBJ2-3, with a weak D call TRBD2 (5 bases). The CDR3 runs to 15 residues. V lost 0 bases, J lost 2 bases, and 12 bases lay in between. Per the germline V gene, CDR1 is DFQATT and CDR2 is SNEGSKA (reference sequence). The CDR3 loop is CSARDWERPTDTQYF. CDR3 bases: TGCAGTGCTAGAGATTGGGAGAGACCCACAGATACGCAGTATTTT.

J is TRBJ1-1 and V is TRBV3-1; D remains unclear. This CDR3 has 13 residues. The V end lost 5 bases, the J end lost 0 bases, and 7 bases lay between the germline ends. Per the germline V gene, CDR1 is LGHDT and CDR2 is YNNKEL (reference sequence). CDR3 bases: TGTGCCAGCAGCTCCGTCGTGAACACTGAAGCTTTCTTT. Encoded protein: CASSSVVNTEAFF.

This clonotype was detected many times. This may arise from a read error, as a much more abundant clone is one base away. The CDR3 reads CASSLTSGGSNEQFF. The CDR3 DNA sequence: TGTGCCAGCAGTTTAACCAGCGGGGGGAGCAATGAGCAGTTCTTC. V usage is TRBV28 and J usage is TRBJ2-1; TRBD2 matches at 9 bases. The ends lost 2 bases at V and 6 bases at J; junction bases unmatched: 5. The length of the CDR3 is 15 residues. Germline V gives CDR1 MDHEN, CDR2 SYDVKM.

A word on this clonotype: Compared with germline, one end of the junction differs, possibly owing to a read error. The J gene is TRBJ2-3, the V gene TRBV9; weak D call: TRBD2 (6 bases). The CDR3 loop spans 16 amino acids. Germline V lookup: CDR1 SGDLS, CDR2 YYNGEE. The CDR3 protein is CASSVGKRGSTDTQYF. The CDR3, as DNA: TGTGCTAGCAGCGTAGGGAAACGGGGGAGCACAGATACGCAGTATTTT.

About this clonotype itself: A much larger clone lies a single base off, so this may be a read error. This chain uses TRBV28 with TRBJ2-4; D uncertain. The end of the DNA aligns better with TRBJ2-7, so the J call may be wrong. This CDR3 is built from 14 residues. CDR1 is MDHEN and CDR2 is SYDVKM in the germline V gene. The CDR3 protein is CASSLFGQLDEQYF. The CDR3 DNA follows: TGTGCCAGCAGTTTGTTCGGCCAGTTAGACGAGCAGTACTTC.

V gene TRBV12-3 or TRBV12-4 combines with J gene TRBJ1-2, with D hard to call. Trimming removed 5 bases at V and 6 bases at J, with 10 bases between. This CDR3 is built from 12 residues. CDR3 protein: CASSRWVHGYTF. In DNA form, the CDR3 reads TGTGCCAGCAGTCGCTGGGTCCATGGCTACACCTTC.

The chain is built from TRBV7-3 and TRBJ2-3; D ambiguous. Germline CDR1 and CDR2: SGHTA and FQGTGA. The CDR3 has 14 residues. V gave up 4 bases and J gave up 1 base, with 9 bases separating them. The CDR3 loop is CASSSQAGTDTQYF. The CDR3 DNA reads TGTGCCAGCAGCTCCCAGGCGGGCACAGATACGCAGTATTTT.